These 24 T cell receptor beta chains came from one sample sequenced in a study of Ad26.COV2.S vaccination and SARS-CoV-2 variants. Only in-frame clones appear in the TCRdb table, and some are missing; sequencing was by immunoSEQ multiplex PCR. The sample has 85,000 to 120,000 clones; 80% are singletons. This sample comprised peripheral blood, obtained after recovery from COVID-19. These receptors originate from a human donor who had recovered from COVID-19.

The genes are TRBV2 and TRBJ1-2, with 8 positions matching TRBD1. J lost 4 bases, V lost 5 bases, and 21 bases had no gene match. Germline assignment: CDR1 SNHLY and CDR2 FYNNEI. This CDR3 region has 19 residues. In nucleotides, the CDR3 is TGTGCCAGCAGTCGAATACCCCGAGGACAGGGTGTCGCGGTCTATGGCTACACCTTC. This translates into CASSRIPRGQGVAVYGYTF.

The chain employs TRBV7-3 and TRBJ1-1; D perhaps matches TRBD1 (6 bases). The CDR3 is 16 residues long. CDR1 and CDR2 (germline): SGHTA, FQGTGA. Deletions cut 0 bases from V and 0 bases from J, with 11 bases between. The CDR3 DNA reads TGTGCCAGCAGCTTAACCCTGGACAGCTTGAACACTGAAGCTTTCTTT. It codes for CASSLTLDSLNTEAFF.

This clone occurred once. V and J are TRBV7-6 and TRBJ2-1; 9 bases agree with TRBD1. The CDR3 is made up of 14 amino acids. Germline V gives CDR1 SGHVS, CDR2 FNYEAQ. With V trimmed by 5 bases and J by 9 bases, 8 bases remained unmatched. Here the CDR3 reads CASSRQVTGGEQFF. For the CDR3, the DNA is TGTGCCAGCAGCAGACAAGTGACAGGGGGTGAGCAGTTCTTC. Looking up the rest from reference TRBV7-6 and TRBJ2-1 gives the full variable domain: GAGVSQSPRYKVTKRGQDVALRCDPISGHVSLYWYRQALGQGPEFLTYFNYEAQQDKSGLPNDRFSAERPEGSISTLTIQRTEQRDSAMYRCASSRQVTGGEQFFGPGTRLTVL.

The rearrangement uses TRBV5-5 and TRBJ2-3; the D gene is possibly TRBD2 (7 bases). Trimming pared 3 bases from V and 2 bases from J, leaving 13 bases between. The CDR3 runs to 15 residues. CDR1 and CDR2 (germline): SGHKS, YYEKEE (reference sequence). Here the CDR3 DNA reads TGTGCCAGCAGCTCGACGGGGGGCTACACAGATACGCAGTATTTT. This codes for CASSSTGGYTDTQYF.

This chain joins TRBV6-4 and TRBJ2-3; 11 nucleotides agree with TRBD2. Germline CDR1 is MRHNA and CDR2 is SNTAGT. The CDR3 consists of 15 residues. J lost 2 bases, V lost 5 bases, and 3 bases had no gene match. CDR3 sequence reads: CASSLLAGDTDTQYF. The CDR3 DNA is TGTGCCAGCAGTTTACTAGCGGGGGACACAGATACGCAGTATTTT.

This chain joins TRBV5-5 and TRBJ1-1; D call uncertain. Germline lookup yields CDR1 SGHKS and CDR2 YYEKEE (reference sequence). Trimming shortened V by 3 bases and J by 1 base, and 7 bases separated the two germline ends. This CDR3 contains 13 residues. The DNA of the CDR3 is TGTGCCAGCAGCTCGCAGCCGAACACTGAAGCTTTCTTT. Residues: CASSSQPNTEAFF.

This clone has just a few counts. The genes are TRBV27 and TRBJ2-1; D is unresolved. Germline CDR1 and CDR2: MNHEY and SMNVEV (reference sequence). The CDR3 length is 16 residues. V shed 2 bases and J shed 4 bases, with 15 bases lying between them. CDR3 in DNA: TGTGCCAGCAGTTTAACGTCAGTTCTCCCTTACAATGAGCAGTTCTTC. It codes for CASSLTSVLPYNEQFF.

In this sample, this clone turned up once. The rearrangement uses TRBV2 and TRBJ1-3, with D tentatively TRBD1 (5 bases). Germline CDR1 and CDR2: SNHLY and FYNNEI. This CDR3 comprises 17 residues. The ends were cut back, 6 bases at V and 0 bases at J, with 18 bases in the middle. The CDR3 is CASRDSRWGFSGNTIYF. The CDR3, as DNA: TGTGCCAGCAGGGACTCGCGTTGGGGGTTCTCTGGAAACACCATATATTTT.

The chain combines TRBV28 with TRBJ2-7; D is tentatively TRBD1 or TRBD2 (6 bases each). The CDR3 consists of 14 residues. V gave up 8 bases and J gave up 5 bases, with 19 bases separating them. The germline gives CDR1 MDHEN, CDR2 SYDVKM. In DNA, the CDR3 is TGTGCCAGCGTATTAACAGGGACTTGGGACGAGCAGTACTTC. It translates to CASVLTGTWDEQYF. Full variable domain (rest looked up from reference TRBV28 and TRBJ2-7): DVKVTQSSRYLVKRTGEKVFLECVQDMDHENMFWYRQDPGLGLRLIYFSYDVKMKEKGDIPEGYSVSREKKERFSLILESASTNQTSMYLCASVLTGTWDEQYFGPGTRLTVT.

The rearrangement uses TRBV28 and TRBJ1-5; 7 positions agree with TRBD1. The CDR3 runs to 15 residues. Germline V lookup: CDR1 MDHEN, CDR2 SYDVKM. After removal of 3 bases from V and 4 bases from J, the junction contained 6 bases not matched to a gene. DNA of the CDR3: TGTGCCAGCAGTTTCTTCGGGACAGATAATCAGCCCCAGCATTTT. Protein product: CASSFFGTDNQPQHF.

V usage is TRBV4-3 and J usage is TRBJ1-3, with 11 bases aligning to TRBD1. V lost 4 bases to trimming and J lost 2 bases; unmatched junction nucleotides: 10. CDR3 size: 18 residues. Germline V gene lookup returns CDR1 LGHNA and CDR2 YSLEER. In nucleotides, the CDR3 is TGCGCCAGCAGCCTTGAAACCGGACAGGGGGCGCCTGGAAACACCATATATTTT. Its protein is CASSLETGQGAPGNTIYF.

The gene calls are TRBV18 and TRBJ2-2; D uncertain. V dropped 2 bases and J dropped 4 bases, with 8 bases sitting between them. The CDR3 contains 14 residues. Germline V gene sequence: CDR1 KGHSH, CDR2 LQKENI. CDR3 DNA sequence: TGTGCCAGCTCACCAGGGAAGATCACCGGGGAGCTGTTTTTT. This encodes CASSPGKITGELFF.

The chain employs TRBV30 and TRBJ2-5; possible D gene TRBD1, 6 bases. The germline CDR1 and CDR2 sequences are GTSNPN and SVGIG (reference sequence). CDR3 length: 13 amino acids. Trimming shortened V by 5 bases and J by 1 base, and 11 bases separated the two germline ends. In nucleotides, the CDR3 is TGTGCCTGGGAAACAGGGTCCCAAGAGACCCAGTACTTC. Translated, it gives CAWETGSQETQYF.

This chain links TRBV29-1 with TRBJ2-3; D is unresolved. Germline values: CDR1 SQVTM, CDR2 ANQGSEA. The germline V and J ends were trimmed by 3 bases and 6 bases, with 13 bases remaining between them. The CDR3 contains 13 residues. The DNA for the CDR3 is TGCAGCGTTGAGAAGTCGTCCGTGGATACGCAGTATTTT. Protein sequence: CSVEKSSVDTQYF.

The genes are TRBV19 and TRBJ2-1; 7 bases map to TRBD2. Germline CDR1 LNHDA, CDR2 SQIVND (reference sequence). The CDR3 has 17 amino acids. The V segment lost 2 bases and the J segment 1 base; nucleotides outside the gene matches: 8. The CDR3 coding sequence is TGTGCCAGTAGTATATCTCAGGGCGGGGGTTCCTACAATGAGCAGTTCTTC. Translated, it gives CASSISQGGGSYNEQFF.

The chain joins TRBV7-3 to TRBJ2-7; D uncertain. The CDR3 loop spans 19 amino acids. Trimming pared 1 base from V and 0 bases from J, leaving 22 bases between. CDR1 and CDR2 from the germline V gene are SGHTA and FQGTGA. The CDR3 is CASSLIFHYMPQISYEQYF. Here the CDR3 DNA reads TGTGCCAGCAGCTTAATCTTTCACTATATGCCCCAGATCTCCTACGAGCAGTACTTC.

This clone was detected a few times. The CDR3: CASTRTGGNGYTF. CDR3 DNA: TGTGCCAGCACCCGGACAGGGGGCAATGGCTACACCTTC. The chain links TRBV6-5 to TRBJ1-2; 11 nucleotides line up with TRBD1. The germline CDR1 and CDR2 sequences are MNHEY and SVGAGI. Trimming cost V 7 bases and J 6 bases; bases outside gene matches: 4. This CDR3 is built from 13 residues.

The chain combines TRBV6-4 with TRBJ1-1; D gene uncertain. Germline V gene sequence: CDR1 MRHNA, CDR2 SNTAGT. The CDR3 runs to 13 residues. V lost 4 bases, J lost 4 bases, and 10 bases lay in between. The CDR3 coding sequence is TGTGCCAGCAGTGTGTCGTGGCTCACTGAAGCTTTCTTT. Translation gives CASSVSWLTEAFF.

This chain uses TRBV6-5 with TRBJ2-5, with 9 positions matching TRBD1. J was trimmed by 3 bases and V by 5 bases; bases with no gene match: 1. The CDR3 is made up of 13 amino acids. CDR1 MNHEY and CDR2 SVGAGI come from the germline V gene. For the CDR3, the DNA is TGTGCCAGCAGTCGGACAGGGGAAGAGACCCAGTACTTC. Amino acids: CASSRTGEETQYF.

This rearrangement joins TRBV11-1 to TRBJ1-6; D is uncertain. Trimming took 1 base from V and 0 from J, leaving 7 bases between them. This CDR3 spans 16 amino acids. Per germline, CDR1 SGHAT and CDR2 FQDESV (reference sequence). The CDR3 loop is CASSLEGSSYNSPLHF. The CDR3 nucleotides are TGTGCCAGCAGCTTAGAAGGGAGCTCCTATAATTCACCCCTCCACTTT.

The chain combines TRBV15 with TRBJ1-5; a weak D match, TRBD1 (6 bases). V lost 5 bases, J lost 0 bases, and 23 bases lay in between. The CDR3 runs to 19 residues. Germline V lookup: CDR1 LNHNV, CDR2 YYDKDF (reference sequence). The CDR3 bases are TGTGCCACCAGCGAAGCCCAGGGAGGGGGTTATTATAGCAATCAGCCCCAGCATTTT. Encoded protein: CATSEAQGGGYYSNQPQHF.

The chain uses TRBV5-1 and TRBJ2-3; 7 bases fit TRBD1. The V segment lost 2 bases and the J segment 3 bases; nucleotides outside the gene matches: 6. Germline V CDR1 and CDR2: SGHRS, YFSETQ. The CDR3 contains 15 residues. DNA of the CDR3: TGCGCCAGCAGCTTACAACCGGGACAGACAGATACGCAGTATTTT. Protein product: CASSLQPGQTDTQYF.

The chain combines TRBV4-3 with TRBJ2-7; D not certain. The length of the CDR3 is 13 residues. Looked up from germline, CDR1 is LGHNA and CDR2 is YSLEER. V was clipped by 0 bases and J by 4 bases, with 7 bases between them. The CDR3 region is CASSQDLGYEQYF. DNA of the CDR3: TGCGCCAGCAGCCAAGATTTGGGGTACGAGCAGTACTTC.

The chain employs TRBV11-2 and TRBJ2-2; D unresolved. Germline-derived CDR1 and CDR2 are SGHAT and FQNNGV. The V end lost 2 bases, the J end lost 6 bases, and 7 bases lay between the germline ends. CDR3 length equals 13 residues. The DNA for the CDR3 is TGTGCCAGCAGCTTAACCCTAGCCGGGGAGCTGTTTTTT. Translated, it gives CASSLTLAGELFF.